The 29 T cell receptor beta chains in this list originate from one sample, sequenced in a study of blood T cells in healthy people across ages. The use of a sample-barcoded 5' primer and a J-beta primer mix characterized a second PCR of about 7 to 12 cycles. TCRdb re-called the 5' RACE reads with MiXCR, one entry per CDR3 protein. Of around 1.7 million distinct CDR3 sequences detected, about 28% appear once; the ten largest clones hold less than 9.5%. The specimen sequenced was blood. These receptors all stem from a woman younger than 45 in good health.

This clonotype was found many times. The chain recombines TRBV6-6 with TRBJ1-2; 10 positions agree with TRBD1. Trimming took 7 bases from V and 3 from J; bases not matched to a gene: 8. Germline V gene lookup returns CDR1 MNHNY and CDR2 SVGAGI (reference sequence). CDR3 length equals 15 residues. The DNA of the CDR3 is TGTGCCAGCAATACCCGGGACAGGGGTGACTATGGCTACACCTTC. This codes for CASNTRDRGDYGYTF.

This clonotype appeared many times. The chain combines TRBV29-1 with TRBJ1-6; 10 nucleotides align to TRBD1. Looked up from germline, CDR1 is SQVTM and CDR2 is ANQGSEA. J was trimmed by 7 bases and V by 5 bases; bases with no gene match: 8. The CDR3 extends over 15 amino acids. The CDR3 DNA follows: TGCAGCGTTTTCCTCCGGGACAGGGGAAATTCACCCCTCCACTTT. Its translation: CSVFLRDRGNSPLHF.

This clonotype was counted only a few times. The chain is built from TRBV7-9 and TRBJ2-7; D is unclear. CDR1 is SEHNR and CDR2 is FQNEAQ in the germline V gene (reference sequence). The V end lost 2 bases, the J end lost 7 bases, and 12 bases lay between the germline ends. This CDR3 region has 13 residues. In DNA, the CDR3 is TGTGCCAGCAGCTTAACTCCGGGTAGGGAGCAGTACTTC. The encoded protein is CASSLTPGREQYF.

Concerning this clonotype itself: This may be a read error, as it is one base from a much larger clone. The chain employs TRBV7-9 and TRBJ2-1; 11 positions agree with TRBD2. Germline CDR1 reads SEHNR; CDR2 reads FQNEAQ (reference sequence). The CDR3 contains 15 residues. V shed 5 bases and J 6 bases; nucleotides not matched to a gene: 6. The CDR3 region is CASSPSGLAANEQFF. In nucleotides, the CDR3 is TGTGCCAGCAGCCCTTCGGGACTAGCGGCCAATGAGCAGTTCTTC.

The V and J genes are TRBV9 and TRBJ1-2; D is uncertain. V was shortened by 0 bases and J by 7 bases, with 16 bases between the two germline ends. The CDR3 runs 15 residues. In germline, CDR1 is SGDLS, CDR2 YYNGEE. CDR3 nucleotides: TGTGCCAGCAGCGTAGAAGGCGGAGATCCCTTTGGCTACACCTTC. Its translation is CASSVEGGDPFGYTF.

The V and J genes are TRBV6-5 and TRBJ2-1; 9 nucleotides line up with TRBD1. Germline loops: CDR1 MNHEY, CDR2 SVGAGI. Trimming removed 9 bases from V and 7 bases from J; junction bases left unmatched: 7. This CDR3 has 13 amino acids. This CDR3 is CASRQGVTNEQFF. DNA of the CDR3: TGTGCCAGTCGACAGGGGGTCACAAATGAGCAGTTCTTC.

Comments on this clonotype: Just one base apart from a much larger clone, this may be a read error. This chain uses TRBV10-2 with TRBJ2-7, with D possibly being TRBD2 (5 bases). The CDR3 covers 12 residues. Germline V gene data show CDR1 as WSHSY and CDR2 as SAAADI. V lost 3 bases and J lost 6, with 9 bases in between. The CDR3 reads CASSDSDSEQYF. The CDR3 DNA is TGCGCCAGCAGTGATTCGGACTCCGAGCAGTACTTC.

The sample holds many counts of this clonotype. The chain links TRBV29-1 to TRBJ2-3, with D unclear. The CDR3 extends over 14 amino acids. The ends were cut back, 2 bases at V and 0 bases at J, with 9 bases in the middle. Germline CDR1 and CDR2: SQVTM and ANQGSEA. CDR3 sequence (DNA): TGCAGCGTTGAACCAGCGTACAGCACAGATACGCAGTATTTT. It yields the protein CSVEPAYSTDTQYF.

The rearrangement uses TRBV2 and TRBJ1-4; D is unresolved. The CDR3 length is 15 residues. V lost 6 bases, J lost 1 base, and 12 bases lay in between. CDR1 is SNHLY, CDR2 FYNNEI, per germline. The chain's CDR3 is CASSNPVITNEKLFF. The CDR3, as DNA: TGTGCCAGCAGCAACCCGGTCATAACTAATGAAAAACTGTTTTTT.

The chain couples TRBV7-2 to TRBJ1-6; TRBD1 might be the D (6 bases). The germline V gene encodes CDR1 SGHTA and CDR2 FQGNSA. This CDR3 has 15 residues. Trimming pared 4 bases from V and 7 bases from J, leaving 14 bases between. Written as DNA, the CDR3 is TGTGCCAGCAGCTCTTCGGGGGGGCAGAATTCACCCCTCCACTTT. Translated: CASSSSGGQNSPLHF.

This clonotype has only a few counts. The junction shows a germline mismatch at one end, possibly a read error. The chain carries TRBV12-5 and TRBJ2-5; D is possibly TRBD1 or TRBD2 (5 bases each). This CDR3 has 14 amino acids. In germline, CDR1 is LGHNT, CDR2 FRNRAP. The CDR3 loop reads CASCPGGNGETQYF. For the CDR3, the DNA is TGCGCCAGTTGCCCTGGGGGTAATGGGGAGACCCAGTACTTC.

This clonotype has at least ten counts. This chain links TRBV12-3 or TRBV12-4 with TRBJ2-7; D unresolved. Trimming left V 4 bases short and J 4 bases short, with 8 bases between. The CDR3 consists of 12 residues. CDR3 residues: CASSSFGYEQYF. Here the CDR3 DNA reads TGTGCCAGCAGTTCCTTCGGGTACGAGCAGTACTTC.

This clonotype has just a few counts. The rearrangement joins TRBV2 to TRBJ2-7, with 12 bases matching TRBD2. CDR1 is SNHLY and CDR2 is FYNNEI in the germline V gene. The CDR3 sequence is 15 residues long. The DNA of the CDR3 is TGTGCGATCCCGGCTAGCGGGAGGGAATCCTACGAGCAGTACTTC. Translation: CAIPASGRESYEQYF.

The V call is TRBV12-3 or TRBV12-4, the J call TRBJ2-3; perhaps TRBD2 as D (6 bases). V lost 5 bases and J 4 bases, leaving 19 bases between the germline ends. The CDR3 sequence is 16 residues long. Here the CDR3 reads CASSPRGRGGADTQYF. The CDR3 nucleotides are TGTGCCAGCAGTCCCCGCGGTAGGGGAGGCGCAGATACGCAGTATTTT.

This clonotype has just a few counts. The V and J genes are TRBV29-1 and TRBJ1-2; TRBD1 matches at 7 bases. Germline V gene sequence: CDR1 SQVTM, CDR2 ANQGSEA. Unmatched junction bases numbered 11, after V lost 6 bases and J lost 7 bases. This CDR3 comprises 13 residues. The CDR3 loop is CSVKGAGYCGYTF. The DNA of the CDR3 is TGCAGCGTAAAGGGGGCCGGGTACTGTGGCTACACCTTC. The whole variable domain, remainder taken from reference TRBV29-1 and TRBJ1-2, is SAVISQKPSRDICQRGTSLTIQCQVDSQVTMMFWYRQQPGQSLTLIATANQGSEATYESGFVIDKFPISRPNLTFSTLTVSNMSPEDSSIYLCSVKGAGYCGYTFGSGTRLTVV.

Many counts were recorded for this clonotype. This rearrangement joins TRBV9 to TRBJ1-6; D might be TRBD1 (6 bases). V was pared by 4 bases and J by 6 bases, with 17 bases between. Looked up from germline, CDR1 is SGDLS and CDR2 is YYNGEE. There are 16 residues in the CDR3. The CDR3 nucleotides are TGTGCCAGCAGCCGTACGGGACAACGCATTAATTCACCCCTCCACTTT. Protein: CASSRTGQRINSPLHF.

This clonotype was recorded a few times. The junction departs from germline at one end; a sequencing error may be responsible. J is TRBJ2-7 and V is TRBV20-1, with D possibly matching TRBD2 (5 bases). This CDR3 is built from 13 residues. Germline CDR1 is DFQATT and CDR2 is SNEGSKA (reference sequence). DNA of the CDR3: TGCAGTACTAGTTACGACGTCTCCTACGAGCAGTACTTC. It encodes CSTSYDVSYEQYF.

This clonotype was seen a few times. The gene calls are TRBV20-1 and TRBJ2-2; D ambiguous. This CDR3 has 11 amino acids. V lost 5 bases and J lost 7, with 8 bases in between. Per the germline V gene, CDR1 is DFQATT and CDR2 is SNEGSKA (reference sequence). The CDR3, as DNA: TGCAGTGCTCCCTATAGCGGGGAGCTGTTTTTT. Its protein is CSAPYSGELFF.

With regard to this clonotype: Since a much larger clone is just one base distant, this may be a read error. The CDR3 DNA reads TGTGCCAGCAGCTGGATGACGCCTAAATTCAATGAGCAGTACTTC. Translation gives CASSWMTPKFNEQYF. The chain joins TRBV5-5 to TRBJ2-7; no definite D call. V was clipped by 3 bases and J by 7 bases, with 20 bases between them. The CDR3 is 15 amino acids. Germline-derived CDR1 and CDR2 are SGHKS and YYEKEE (reference sequence).

Many counts were recorded for this clonotype. The genes are TRBV20-1 and TRBJ2-7, with a possible D match to TRBD1 (5 bases). From germline, CDR1 is DFQATT and CDR2 SNEGSKA (reference sequence). This CDR3 has 12 amino acids. V was clipped by 6 bases and J by 0 bases, with 9 bases between them. CDR3 residues: CSATGLSYEQYF. CDR3 nucleotide sequence: TGCAGTGCAACAGGTCTCTCCTACGAGCAGTACTTC.

This clonotype was seen only a few times. V and J are TRBV11-2 and TRBJ2-7, with TRBD2 matching over 10 bases. This CDR3 region has 15 residues. CDR1 is SGHAT and CDR2 is FQNNGV in the germline V gene. J gave up 3 bases and V 4 bases, and 6 bases lay outside the gene matches. CDR3 coding DNA: TGTGCCAGCAGCTACGGACTAGCGGCTAACTACGAGCAGTACTTC. Its translation is CASSYGLAANYEQYF.

This clonotype has only a few counts. The gene calls are TRBV2 and TRBJ2-5; perhaps TRBD2 as D (5 bases). CDR3 length equals 13 residues. The germline V gene encodes CDR1 SNHLY and CDR2 FYNNEI. With 10 bases removed from V and 5 bases from J, the gap between germline ends came to 17 bases. CDR3 residues: CATTWEFAETQYF. As DNA, the CDR3 is TGTGCCACCACGTGGGAGTTCGCCGAGACCCAGTACTTC. Full variable domain (remainder filled in from reference TRBV2 and TRBJ2-5): EPEVTQTPSHQVTQMGQEVILRCVPISNHLYFYWYRQILGQKVEFLVSFYNNEISEKSEIFDDQFSVERPDGSNFTLKIRSTKLEDSAMYFCATTWEFAETQYFGPGTRLLVL.

On this clonotype: Being one base from a much bigger clone, this may be a read error. This chain connects TRBV15 to TRBJ2-1; 8 bases fit TRBD2. The CDR3 covers 15 residues. Germline V gene lookup returns CDR1 LNHNV and CDR2 YYDKDF (reference sequence). The J segment lost 7 bases and the V segment lost 5 bases, leaving 10 bases of the junction unmatched. The DNA for the CDR3 is TGTGCCACCAGCTTACGAGCGGGAGTAGCAAATGAGCAGTTCTTC. Its protein is CATSLRAGVANEQFF.

In its sample, this clonotype was seen many times. V is TRBV20-1 and J is TRBJ2-1; TRBD2 aligns across 9 bases. The junction had 9 bases not matched to a gene; V was cut back by 6 bases and J by 9 bases. This CDR3 region has 13 residues. Germline V CDR1 and CDR2: DFQATT, SNEGSKA (reference sequence). For the CDR3, the DNA is TGCAGTGCGAGGGTAGCGGGAGTTGGTGAGCAGTTCTTC. Amino acids: CSARVAGVGEQFF.

This clonotype was detected a few times. V is TRBV7-9 and J is TRBJ2-3, with D possibly being TRBD2 (5 bases). Between the trimmed V and J ends, which lost 7 bases and 4 bases, there was a span of 18 bases. Germline V gene data show CDR1 as SEHNR and CDR2 as FQNEAQ (reference sequence). The CDR3 totals 15 residues. The CDR3 bases are TGTGCCAGCACCCTGGGTGTAGAGGGTCCAGATACGCAGTATTTT. Amino acid sequence: CASTLGVEGPDTQYF.

About this clonotype itself: A read error may explain this, as a much larger clone is one base away. The J gene is TRBJ2-7, the V gene TRBV20-1; the match to TRBD1 covers 8 bases. This CDR3 has 12 residues. J was trimmed by 3 bases and V by 7 bases; bases with no gene match: 5. CDR1 is DFQATT and CDR2 is SNEGSKA in the germline V gene (reference sequence). The CDR3 loop is CSGGQGYYEQYF. CDR3 DNA: TGCAGTGGTGGACAGGGTTACTACGAGCAGTACTTC.

The chain has TRBV6-6 and TRBJ2-3; the D is unclear. Germline loops: CDR1 MNHNY, CDR2 SVGAGI (reference sequence). The CDR3 covers 12 residues. V dropped 8 bases and J dropped 4 bases, with 10 bases sitting between them. The CDR3 here is CASWSNADTQYF. The CDR3 coding sequence is TGTGCCAGCTGGTCGAACGCAGATACGCAGTATTTT.

This sequence joins TRBV2 and TRBJ1-2; D possibly corresponds to TRBD1 (5 bases). The ends were cut back, 3 bases at V and 7 bases at J, with 15 bases in the middle. Germline CDR1 reads SNHLY; CDR2 reads FYNNEI. The CDR3 sequence is 14 residues long. The CDR3 sequence is CASSDRDRDGGYTF. DNA for the CDR3: TGTGCCAGCAGTGACAGGGACCGGGATGGTGGCTACACCTTC. Based on the CDR3 plus reference TRBV2 and TRBJ1-2, the full variable domain is EPEVTQTPSHQVTQMGQEVILRCVPISNHLYFYWYRQILGQKVEFLVSFYNNEISEKSEIFDDQFSVERPDGSNFTLKIRSTKLEDSAMYFCASSDRDRDGGYTFGSGTRLTVV.

A remark on this clonotype: A much larger clone lies one base from this, so it may be a read error. This chain uses TRBV7-6 with TRBJ2-1, with 10 bases that match TRBD1. This CDR3 has 16 residues. V lost 5 bases to trimming and J lost 10 bases; unmatched junction nucleotides: 14. The germline V gene has CDR1 SGHVS and CDR2 FNYEAQ. The CDR3 DNA reads as TGTGCCAGCAGCGACAGATCCGGGACAGGGGCACACGAGCAGTTCTTC. Amino acids: CASSDRSGTGAHEQFF. Using reference TRBV7-6 and TRBJ2-1 for the parts outside the CDR3, the full variable domain is GAGVSQSPRYKVTKRGQDVALRCDPISGHVSLYWYRQALGQGPEFLTYFNYEAQQDKSGLPNDRFSAERPEGSISTLTIQRTEQRDSAMYRCASSDRSGTGAHEQFFGPGTRLTVL.